This T cell receptor beta chain stems from a study of T cell repertoires in cytomegalovirus infection. Study summary: CMV epitopes that were recently identified and HLA-C-restricted were used alongside well-studied HLA-B-restricted ones. Indications of both CMV infection and matching HLA type were provided by public TCR beta signatures. Study-level findings and limits: HLA-C-restricted CMV-specific TCR beta clonotypes were dominant in the ex vivo response.

Germline CDR1 is SGHNT and CDR2 is YYREEE (reference sequence). The CDR3 totals 16 residues. Trimming cost V 6 bases and J 0 bases; bases outside gene matches: 8. TCRdb independently ran MiXCR on the reads; one entry per CDR3 protein. The sample includes about 570,000 distinct CDR3 sequences, roughly 42% of them seen just once. With respect to this clonotype: As yet, its antigen is unknown.

This sample comprised cultured PBMCs, obtained from culture after CMV antigen stimulation. The clonotype originates from a human donor in good health (CMV status not recorded). Some clones in this sample may be carry-over from other donors' samples. This chain connects TRBV5-4 to TRBJ2-1; 8 bases are a match to TRBD2. The CDR3 region is CASTQSGTSSYNEQFF. The DNA of the CDR3 is TGTGCCAGCACCCAAAGTGGGACTAGCTCCTACAATGAGCAGTTCTTC.